Following are 13 T cell receptor beta chains from one sample sequenced in a study of early T cells in non-severe SARS-CoV-2 infection. TCRdb called the 5' RACE reads again in MiXCR, with one record for every CDR3 protein. The profile covers 55,000 to 85,000 distinct CDR3 sequences, with approximately 12% appearing a single time and 3.5% to 5.5% taken by the ten largest. Sequencing input: whole blood. These receptor sequences come from an adult who was a healthcare worker with PCR-confirmed SARS-CoV-2 infection or an uninfected control (not recorded which).

This clonotype appeared a few times. J is TRBJ2-3 and V is TRBV29-1; possibly TRBD1 for D (6 bases). The V and J ends lost 8 bases and 1 base respectively, with 13 bases between them. Germline CDR1 and CDR2: SQVTM and ANQGSEA. This CDR3 has 13 residues. CDR3 nucleotide sequence: TGCAGCTCCCGGACAGTTCGCACAGATACGCAGTATTTT. It translates to CSSRTVRTDTQYF.

The chain employs TRBV5-1 and TRBJ2-3, with 10 bases fitting TRBD2. This CDR3 has 16 residues. J lost 3 bases, V lost 0 bases, and 4 bases had no gene match. CDR1 and CDR2 (germline): SGHRS, YFSETQ. The CDR3 region is CASSLGASGGTDTQYF. DNA for the CDR3: TGCGCCAGCAGCTTGGGAGCTAGCGGGGGAACAGATACGCAGTATTTT.

This clonotype was seen only once. V and J are TRBV7-9 and TRBJ2-7; TRBD2 matches 7 bases. The V gene's germline CDR1 is SEHNR and CDR2 FQNEAQ (reference sequence). This CDR3 is 14 amino acids long. Germline trimming cut 4 bases from V and 1 base from J; bases unmatched to any gene: 4. The CDR3 spells CASSSGDYSYEQYF. CDR3 DNA sequence: TGTGCCAGCAGCTCCGGGGACTATTCCTACGAGCAGTACTTC.

The rearrangement uses TRBV5-1 and TRBJ2-5; 7 nucleotides align to TRBD2. With V trimmed by 1 base and J by 1 base, 7 bases remained unmatched. The CDR3 contains 16 residues. From germline, CDR1 is SGHRS and CDR2 YFSETQ. The CDR3 reads CASSLTAGAIQETQYF. In nucleotides, the CDR3 is TGCGCCAGCAGCTTGACCGCGGGAGCGATCCAAGAGACCCAGTACTTC.

Only a few counts were recorded for this clonotype. This sequence joins TRBV4-1 and TRBJ2-5; D is possibly TRBD1 (6 bases). Germline values: CDR1 MGHRA, CDR2 YSYEKL. The CDR3 consists of 12 residues. V was clipped by 0 bases and J by 9 bases, with 8 bases between them. Here the CDR3 DNA reads TGCGCCAGCAGCCAAGACGCAGGGGCCCAGTACTTC. Protein sequence: CASSQDAGAQYF.

This clonotype was observed a handful of times. V and J are TRBV20-1 and TRBJ2-3; 8 bases fit TRBD1. Germline values: CDR1 DFQATT, CDR2 SNEGSKA (reference sequence). This CDR3 contains 15 residues. With 7 bases clipped from V and 5 bases from J, the junction kept 14 bases outside the gene matches. DNA for the CDR3: TGCAGTGTCCTTTCCGCGCAGGGGGCGAGAGATACGCAGTATTTT. It yields the protein CSVLSAQGARDTQYF.

This clonotype was seen more than once but under ten times. The chain combines TRBV7-9 with TRBJ2-1; 8 positions match TRBD2. V was clipped by 1 base and J by 7 bases; unmatched bases: 9. This CDR3 contains 16 residues. The V gene's germline CDR1 is SEHNR and CDR2 FQNEAQ (reference sequence). CDR3 region: CASSLVPAGAGNEQFF. The CDR3 DNA follows: TGTGCCAGCAGCTTAGTCCCAGCGGGAGCCGGAAATGAGCAGTTCTTC.

The chain joins TRBV11-2 to TRBJ2-1, with TRBD2 matching 7 bases. Germline CDR1 SGHAT, CDR2 FQNNGV. V was clipped by 5 bases and J by 7 bases; unmatched bases: 14. The CDR3 totals 16 residues. The CDR3 reads CASSLRPGEGSNEQFF. DNA for the CDR3: TGTGCCAGCAGCCTCCGACCGGGGGAGGGCTCAAATGAGCAGTTCTTC.

The chain combines TRBV5-8 with TRBJ2-3; 12 positions match TRBD2. With V trimmed by 4 bases and J by 0 bases, 15 bases remained unmatched. There are 20 residues in the CDR3. Germline V gene lookup returns CDR1 SGHTS and CDR2 YDEGEE. CDR3: CASSPQRRLAGGPSTDTQYF. The CDR3 DNA sequence: TGTGCCAGCAGCCCACAACGACGGCTAGCGGGGGGGCCAAGCACAGATACGCAGTATTTT.

The rearrangement links TRBV2 to TRBJ1-5; D unresolved. V lost 8 bases to trimming and J lost 2 bases, with 16 bases between them. The CDR3 has 15 residues. The germline V gene encodes CDR1 SNHLY and CDR2 FYNNEI. The CDR3, as DNA: TGTGCCAGCTCTCTTAGTGGCGGCGGCAATCAGCCCCAGCATTTT. Translation: CASSLSGGGNQPQHF.

Many counts were recorded for this clonotype. This chain uses TRBV6-5 with TRBJ1-6, with D unresolved. CDR1 is MNHEY and CDR2 is SVGAGI in the germline V gene. V dropped 7 bases and J dropped 0 bases, with 1 base sitting between them. The CDR3 covers 12 residues. CDR3 sequence (DNA): TGTGCCAGCAACTCCTATAATTCACCCCTCCACTTT. Protein: CASNSYNSPLHF.

The chain couples TRBV5-8 to TRBJ1-2; D is perhaps TRBD1 (6 bases). Germline V gene data show CDR1 as SGHTS and CDR2 as YDEGEE. This CDR3 spans 15 amino acids. The germline V and J ends were trimmed by 1 base and 2 bases, with 12 bases remaining between them. As DNA, the CDR3 is TGTGCCAGCAGCTTGATATTTGGGGGCAACTATGGCTACACCTTC. This gives the protein CASSLIFGGNYGYTF.

The sample holds many counts of this clonotype. This sequence joins TRBV6-5 and TRBJ2-2; D tentatively reads TRBD1 or TRBD2 (5 bases each). The V gene's germline CDR1 is MNHEY and CDR2 SVGAGI. This CDR3 has 17 amino acids. Trimming left V 2 bases short and J 6 bases short, with 19 bases between. CDR3 protein: CASSYEGPTAAPGELFF. Here the CDR3 DNA reads TGTGCCAGCAGTTACGAGGGACCCACTGCGGCCCCCGGGGAGCTGTTTTTT.